This passage covers 16 T cell receptor beta chains from one sample sequenced in a study of T cell clonality in common variable immunodeficiency. The protocol was immunoSEQ multiplex PCR, while the TCRdb copy is restricted to in-frame clones and leaves out a portion. Listed for the sample are about 52,000 clones, none seen a single time. Sample: peripheral blood mononuclear cells. Every receptor here comes from a person aged 18 to 75 in good health.

This clone has at least ten counts. The CDR3 end is not reached by the read, which stops 3 residues before it; the germline J gene fills it in. The chain is built from TRBV19 and TRBJ2-5; a possible D gene is TRBD2 (5 bases). From germline, CDR1 is LNHDA and CDR2 SQIVND (reference sequence). There are 13 residues in the CDR3. The germline V and J ends were trimmed by 6 bases and 4 bases, with 12 bases remaining between them. CDR3 bases read: TGTGCCAGTAGCCAGAGGGCGGGAGAGACC. Translation: CASSQRAGET. The full CDR3 reads CASSQRAGETQYF.

Many counts were recorded for this clone. The read terminates 3 residues ahead of where the CDR3 ends, so the germline J gene completes it. This chain uses TRBV7-8 with TRBJ2-3; 10 positions agree with TRBD2. Germline CDR1 reads SGHVS; CDR2 reads FQNEAQ. With V trimmed by 5 bases and J by 4 bases, 6 bases remained unmatched. The CDR3 has 15 amino acids. The covered CDR3 bases are TGTGCCAGCAGCCTTAGCGGGAGGTCGGCAGATACG. Amino acid sequence: CASSLSGRSADT. The whole CDR3 is CASSLSGRSADTQYF.

This clone was seen repeatedly, ten times or more. The missing CDR3 end, 3 residues past where the read stops, is filled in from the germline J gene. The chain is built from TRBV15 and TRBJ2-5; D possibly corresponds to TRBD1 (6 bases). The CDR3 loop spans 14 amino acids. The V end lost 0 bases, the J end lost 4 bases, and 9 bases lay between the germline ends. Per germline, CDR1 LNHNV and CDR2 YYDKDF (reference sequence). CDR3 sequence reads: CATSRDRGAETQYF. Partial CDR3 DNA: TGTGCCACCAGCAGAGACAGGGGCGCAGAGACC.

This clone was seen many times. The sequenced fragment ends 3 residues before the CDR3 boundary, so the rest is inferred from the germline J gene. The chain links TRBV5-6 to TRBJ1-1; 7 bases agree with TRBD1. The CDR3 runs to 14 residues. The trim removed 2 bases at V and 2 bases at J, leaving 3 bases unmatched. The V gene's germline CDR1 is SGHDT and CDR2 YYEEEE. CDR3 DNA, as far as it was read: TGTGCCAGCAGCTTCAACAGGGGAAACACTGAA. Its protein product is CASSFNRGNTE. The complete CDR3 sequence is CASSFNRGNTEAFF.

CDR3 region: CASSLWSTGEHEQYF. The CDR3 bases that were read are TGTGCCAGCAGTTTATGGTCGACAGGGGAACACGAG. The chain recombines TRBV27 with TRBJ2-7, with 8 bases fitting TRBD1. The read finishes 3 residues shy of the CDR3 end, and the germline J gene is used to complete it. The trim removed 1 base at V and 5 bases at J, leaving 7 bases unmatched. This CDR3 has 15 amino acids. Germline CDR1 and CDR2: MNHEY and SMNVEV (reference sequence).

This clone was observed many times. The read ends 3 residues shy of where the CDR3 ends; the end is completed using the germline J gene. This sequence joins TRBV19 and TRBJ2-7; 9 nucleotides match TRBD2. This CDR3 is built from 16 residues. Trimming at V came to 3 bases and at J to 3 bases, leaving 9 bases not matched to a gene. Per the germline V gene, CDR1 is LNHDA and CDR2 is SQIVND (reference sequence). The DNA read from the CDR3 is TGTGCCAGTAGTATGAGTGGCGCGGGAGGGCGCTACGAG. It encodes CASSMSGAGGRYE. The complete CDR3 reads CASSMSGAGGRYEQYF.

Ten or more counts support this clone. The read terminates 3 residues before the CDR3 end, so the remaining end is supplied by the germline J gene. V and J are TRBV7-8 and TRBJ1-4, with TRBD1 as a possible D gene (5 bases). This CDR3 region has 16 residues. V was trimmed by 5 bases and J by 0 bases, leaving 13 bases between them. Germline CDR1 is SGHVS and CDR2 is FQNEAQ. CDR3 DNA, as far as it was read: TGTGCCAGCAGCCCCCGTGACAGTGCAACTAATGAAAAA. Protein product: CASSPRDSATNEK. The full CDR3 reads CASSPRDSATNEKLFF. Based on the CDR3 plus reference TRBV7-8 and TRBJ1-4, the full variable domain is GAGVSQSPRYKVAKRGQDVALRCDPISGHVSLFWYQQALGQGPEFLTYFQNEAQLDKSGLPSDRFFAERPEGSVSTLKIQRTQQEDSAVYLCASSPRDSATNEKLFFGSGTQLSVL.

This clone was seen ten or more times. The CDR3 extends 3 residues past the end of the read, so its final part is completed from the germline J gene. The V call is TRBV18, the J call TRBJ2-2, with TRBD1 matching over 7 bases. The CDR3 sequence is 15 residues long. Per the germline V gene, CDR1 is KGHSH and CDR2 is LQKENI. V lost 5 bases, J lost 3 bases, and 6 bases stayed unmatched. CDR3 protein: CASSTRDSYTGELFF. The part of the CDR3 DNA that was read is TGTGCCAGCTCAACTCGGGACAGTTACACCGGGGAG. Drawing the rest from reference TRBV18 and TRBJ2-2, the complete variable domain is NAGVMQNPRHLVRRRGQEARLRCSPMKGHSHVYWYRQLPEEGLKFMVYLQKENIIDESGMPKERFSAEFPKEGPSILRIQQVVRGDSAAYFCASSTRDSYTGELFFGEGSRLTVL.

This clone was seen ten or more times. The read halts 3 residues ahead of the CDR3 end, with the missing end drawn from the germline J gene. The chain links TRBV20-1 to TRBJ1-2; 10 bases fit TRBD1. After removal of 6 bases from V and 4 bases from J, the junction contained 5 bases not matched to a gene. Per the germline V gene, CDR1 is DFQATT and CDR2 is SNEGSKA (reference sequence). The CDR3 length is 13 residues. CDR3 protein: CSAFGTGAYGYTF. The covered CDR3 bases are TGCAGTGCATTTGGGACAGGGGCCTATGGC.

This clone was seen many times. The read gets to within 3 residues of the CDR3 end, and the germline J gene fills in the rest. The rearrangement uses TRBV18 and TRBJ2-6, with TRBD1 matching 12 bases. V trimming: 5 bases; J trimming: 4 bases; junction bases outside the gene matches: 15. Germline-derived CDR1 and CDR2 are KGHSH and LQKENI. The CDR3 runs to 20 residues. The CDR3 here is CASSKKGPGQGASGANVLTF. CDR3 DNA (partial): TGTGCCAGCTCAAAAAAGGGCCCGGGACAGGGGGCGTCCGGGGCCAACGTC.

Ten or more counts support this clone. The read falls 3 residues short of the CDR3 end, and the missing part is taken from the germline J gene. The chain combines TRBV5-4 with TRBJ2-2; 7 bases map to TRBD1. V trimming: 0 bases; J trimming: 6 bases; junction bases outside the gene matches: 5. CDR1 SGHNT and CDR2 YYREEE come from the germline V gene (reference sequence). The CDR3 contains 15 residues. The covered CDR3 bases are TGTGCCAGCAGCTTGGGCACAGGGGTTGCCGGGGAG. It translates to CASSLGTGVAGE. In full, the CDR3 reads CASSLGTGVAGELFF. Full variable domain (rest looked up from reference TRBV5-4 and TRBJ2-2): ETGVTQSPTHLIKTRGQQVTLRCSSQSGHNTVSWYQQALGQGPQFIFQYYREEENGRGNFPPRFSGLQFPNYSSELNVNALELDDSALYLCASSLGTGVAGELFFGEGSRLTVL.

This clone was seen at least ten times. The CDR3 extends 3 residues past the end of the read, so its final part is completed from the germline J gene. The chain carries TRBV7-2 and TRBJ2-1; D is unclear. The CDR3 has 14 amino acids. CDR1 is SGHTA, CDR2 FQGNSA, per germline. The V end lost 3 bases, the J end lost 0 bases, and 6 bases lay between the germline ends. CDR3 bases read: TGTGCCAGCAGCTTTTACAACTCCTACAATGAG. This codes for CASSFYNSYNE. The whole CDR3 region reads CASSFYNSYNEQFF. Complete variable domain (other parts from reference TRBV7-2 and TRBJ2-1): GAGVSQSPSNKVTEKGKDVELRCDPISGHTALYWYRQSLGQGLEFLIYFQGNSAPDKSGLPSDRFSAERTGGSVSTLTIQRTQQEDSAVYLCASSFYNSYNEQFFGPGTRLTVL.

This clone was seen many times. From the germline J gene comes the end of the CDR3, since the read stops 3 residues before it. This chain connects TRBV7-8 to TRBJ2-5, with 7 nucleotides matching TRBD1. CDR1 and CDR2 from the germline V gene are SGHVS and FQNEAQ. Trimming took 5 bases from V and 6 from J; bases not matched to a gene: 6. The CDR3 loop spans 13 amino acids. The part of the CDR3 DNA that was read is TGTGCCAGCAGCCGATCGGACAGGAAGACC. Translated: CASSRSDRKT. The whole CDR3 sequence reads CASSRSDRKTQYF. Full variable domain (outside the CDR3, taken from reference TRBV7-8 and TRBJ2-5): GAGVSQSPRYKVAKRGQDVALRCDPISGHVSLFWYQQALGQGPEFLTYFQNEAQLDKSGLPSDRFFAERPEGSVSTLKIQRTQQEDSAVYLCASSRSDRKTQYFGPGTRLLVL.

This clone was observed at least ten times. The read halts 3 residues ahead of the CDR3 end, with the missing end drawn from the germline J gene. The chain has TRBV6-1 and TRBJ2-1; 8 nucleotides match TRBD2. V trimming: 4 bases; J trimming: 2 bases; junction bases outside the gene matches: 4. CDR3 length: 15 amino acids. Looked up from germline, CDR1 is MNHNS and CDR2 is SASEGT. CDR3 sequence: CASSGGLAAYNEQFF. CDR3 DNA (partial): TGTGCCAGCAGTGGAGGACTAGCAGCCTACAATGAG.

This clone occurred many times. The read ends 3 residues before the CDR3 terminus; that terminus is restored from the germline J gene. The rearrangement uses TRBV6-2 or TRBV6-3 and TRBJ2-7; 9 nucleotides line up with TRBD1. After removal of 0 bases from V and 6 bases from J, the junction contained 9 bases not matched to a gene. Per the germline V gene, CDR1 is MNHEY and CDR2 is SVGEGT. CDR3 length: 16 amino acids. The CDR3 spells CASSYSAGTGKGEQYF. The covered CDR3 bases are TGTGCCAGCAGTTACTCAGCCGGGACAGGGAAGGGCGAG.

This clone was seen many times. The read halts 3 residues ahead of the CDR3 end, with the missing end drawn from the germline J gene. The gene calls are TRBV11-3 and TRBJ1-5; TRBD1 matches at 8 bases. CDR3 length: 15 amino acids. Germline loops: CDR1 SGHNT, CDR2 YENEEA. The J segment lost 6 bases and the V segment lost 3 bases, leaving 7 bases of the junction unmatched. CDR3 sequence reads: CASSLLGDRGQPQHF. The part of the CDR3 DNA that was read is TGTGCCAGCAGCTTGTTAGGTGACAGGGGTCAGCCC.